Listed here are 6 T cell receptor beta chains from one sample, sequenced in a study of PD-L1 blockade in urothelial cancer (TCRdb year 2017). To prepare the library, the immunoSEQ multiplex PCR assay was applied. TCRdb mirrors the immuneACCESS table, restricted to in-frame sequences. Some clones are absent from its copies; in checked studies, under half trace to an unresolved V gene, and the reason for the others is unknown. The sample table contains 50,000 to 75,000 clones; only one count was recorded for about 81% of them. 1.6% of the sample is taken by the ten largest. The time point label here, explained by the study, means: pretreatment peripheral blood. The material sequenced was PBMCs, taken around atezolizumab (anti-PD-L1) treatment. The receptors derive from a man in his 70s with urothelial cancer.

The chain has TRBV5-1 and TRBJ1-2, with D maybe TRBD1 (5 bases). The germline V and J ends were trimmed by 0 bases and 6 bases, with 12 bases remaining between them. Germline V CDR1 and CDR2: SGHRS, YFSETQ. CDR3 length: 14 amino acids. The CDR3: CASSLEGREDGYTF. The DNA for the CDR3 is TGCGCCAGCAGCTTGGAGGGCAGGGAGGATGGCTACACCTTC.

This clone was picked up one time. At the DNA level, this CDR3 is encoded by other sequences in the same sample as well. The chain is built from TRBV5-1 and TRBJ2-3, with TRBD1 as a possible D gene (6 bases). The germline CDR1 and CDR2 sequences are SGHRS and YFSETQ. The V gene lost 4 bases and the J gene lost 2 bases, with 11 bases spanning the gap. The CDR3 consists of 14 residues. The CDR3 DNA follows: TGCGCCAGCAGCCGGGACACATCCACAGATACGCAGTATTTT. This translates into CASSRDTSTDTQYF. Variable domain in full (rest from reference TRBV5-1 and TRBJ2-3): KAGVTQTPRYLIKTRGQQVTLSCSPISGHRSVSWYQQTPGQGLQFLFEYFSETQRNKGNFPGRFSGRQFSNSRSEMNVSTLELGDSALYLCASSRDTSTDTQYFGPGTRLTVL.

This clone has a handful of counts. The chain combines TRBV12-5 with TRBJ1-1; 8 bases match TRBD1. Trimming cost V 0 bases and J 0 bases; bases outside gene matches: 6. CDR1 is LGHNT, CDR2 FRNRAP, per germline. The CDR3 is 17 amino acids. CDR3 in amino acids: CASGLVQRTGLNTEAFF. CDR3 nucleotide sequence: TGTGCTAGTGGTTTGGTACAACGGACAGGGTTGAACACTGAAGCTTTCTTT.

A few counts support this clone. The chain uses TRBV25-1 and TRBJ1-5; D not certain. Trimming took 2 bases from V and 5 from J, leaving 10 bases between them. Germline lookup yields CDR1 MGHDK and CDR2 SYGVNS. The length of the CDR3 is 14 residues. CDR3: CASSEVGFDQPQHF. In nucleotides, the CDR3 is TGTGCCAGCAGTGAAGTGGGCTTCGATCAGCCCCAGCATTTT.

Only a few counts were recorded for this clone. The rearrangement links TRBV7-2 to TRBJ2-1; TRBD2 matches 10 bases. This CDR3 contains 15 residues. Germline V gene sequence: CDR1 SGHTA, CDR2 FQGNSA. V was pared by 1 base and J by 5 bases, with 2 bases of the junction left unmatched. The DNA of the CDR3 is TGTGCCAGCAGCTTAGGGACTAGCGGAAACAATGAGCAGTTCTTC. Translation gives CASSLGTSGNNEQFF.

The chain uses TRBV30 and TRBJ1-2, with a possible D match to TRBD1 (6 bases). Germline CDR1 and CDR2: GTSNPN and SVGIG (reference sequence). This CDR3 contains 15 residues. Trimming removed 0 bases from V and 6 bases from J, with 17 bases in between. The CDR3 region has the DNA TGTGCCTGGAGTGTAGACGTTTTGGGGGCACATGGCTACACCTTC. It is translated as CAWSVDVLGAHGYTF.